Listed here is a single T cell receptor beta chain. This entry comes from a study of memory CD4+ T cells and cytomegalovirus serostatus. Generated by immunoSEQ multiplex PCR, the TCRdb table keeps only in-frame clones and is missing some. The repertoire holds about 61,000 clones, with roughly 80% as singletons. The sort gate was single viable CD3+CD4+CD8-CD45RO+ cells for memory CD4+ T cells. V shed 5 bases, J shed 4 bases, and the junction held 7 bases outside the gene matches. The germline gives CDR1 SNHLY, CDR2 FYNNEI. This CDR3 region has 15 residues. The sequence derives from an adult in good health and CMV-seronegative. This chain uses TRBV2 with TRBJ2-2; 7 bases are shared with TRBD2. The sequenced sample consisted of memory CD4+ T cells from blood. DNA for the CDR3: TGTGCCAGCAGTCTCGGACTAGGGGTCACCGGGGAGCTGTTTTTT. Translating gives CASSLGLGVTGELFF.